This T cell receptor beta chain was retrieved from a study of vaccination effects on CD4 cells after COVID-19. General study findings and limits: The authors studied few convalescent patients and collected no early post-infection timepoints.

The table came from immunoSEQ multiplex PCR; TCRdb's copy has only in-frame clones and leaves some out. The profile covers about 70,000 clones, with more than 65% appearing a single time and under 6% taken by the ten largest. Antigen-specific CD4+ T cells were expanded with viral peptide pools in the ViraFEST assay before sequencing. At the end of more than 8 days of culture, CD4+ T cells were isolated. SARS-CoV-2 infected the person between March and December 2020, as confirmed by PCR. A half-medium replacement with IL-2 medium was carried out on days 3 and 7. Trimming stripped 4 bases from V and 6 bases from J, with 11 bases between. This CDR3 is built from 13 residues. Germline CDR1 reads SGHRS; CDR2 reads YFSETQ. Of note for this clone: The antigen is unknown.

V is TRBV5-1 and J is TRBJ1-5; D unresolved. The sample in question was CD4+ T cells from PBMCs cultured with HIV peptides, obtained before COVID-19 vaccination. Subset: HIV-1 Nef peptide pool negative control/reference culture. This receptor was taken from a human donor who had a prior SARS-CoV-2 infection. This CDR3 reads CASSEDPSQPQHF. Written as DNA, the CDR3 is TGCGCCAGCAGCGAGGACCCCAGTCAGCCCCAGCATTTT.